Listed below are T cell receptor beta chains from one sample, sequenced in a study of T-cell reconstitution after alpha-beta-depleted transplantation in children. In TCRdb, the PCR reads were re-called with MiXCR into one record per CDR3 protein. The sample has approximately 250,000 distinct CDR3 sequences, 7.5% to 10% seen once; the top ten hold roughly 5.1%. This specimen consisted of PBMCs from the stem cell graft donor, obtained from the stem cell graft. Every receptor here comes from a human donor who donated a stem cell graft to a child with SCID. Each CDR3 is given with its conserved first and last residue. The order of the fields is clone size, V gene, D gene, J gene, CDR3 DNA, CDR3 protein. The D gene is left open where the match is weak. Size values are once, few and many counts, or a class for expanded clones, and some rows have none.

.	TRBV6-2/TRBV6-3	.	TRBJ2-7	TGTGCCACCAAGGCGCCTTCCTACGAGCAGTACTTC	CATKAPSYEQYF
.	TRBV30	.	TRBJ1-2	TGTGCCTGGAGGGGTGGGACCGCAACTAACTATGGCTACACCTTC	CAWRGGTATNYGYTF
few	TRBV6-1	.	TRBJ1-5	TGTGCCAGCAGTGAAGGGGGGGCAGGCCAGCCCCAGCATTTT	CASSEGGAGQPQHF
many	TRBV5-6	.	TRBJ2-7	TGTGCCAGCAGCTTGGGGGCAGCCTACGAGCAGTACTTC	CASSLGAAYEQYF
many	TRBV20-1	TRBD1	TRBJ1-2	TGCAGTGCTGAGAGTCCGGGACAGGGCCGCTATGGCTACACCTTC	CSAESPGQGRYGYTF
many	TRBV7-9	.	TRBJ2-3	TGTGCCAGCAGCTTAGGACCGGGGTACGGTCCCACAGATACGCAGTATTTT	CASSLGPGYGPTDTQYF
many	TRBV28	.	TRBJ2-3	TGTGCCAGCACCACGACCCCCGGGACGTATAGCACAGATACGCAGTATTTT	CASTTTPGTYSTDTQYF
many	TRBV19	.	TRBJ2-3	TGTGCCAGTAGTATCCTAGATACGCAGTATTTT	CASSILDTQYF
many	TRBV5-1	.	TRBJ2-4	TGCGCCAGCAGCTTCGGCGGGGCAGGGAAAAACATTCAGTACTTC	CASSFGGAGKNIQYF
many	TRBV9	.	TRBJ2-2	TGTGCCAGCAGCCCCAGGAACACCGGGGAGCTGTTTTTT	CASSPRNTGELFF
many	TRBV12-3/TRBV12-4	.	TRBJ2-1	TGTGCCAGCAGTCTCAACGGTATTTGGGAGCAGTTCTTC	CASSLNGIWEQFF
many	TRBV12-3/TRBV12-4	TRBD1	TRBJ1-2	TGTGCATCTCGGGGGGACAGAGAATCTGGCTACACCTTC	CASRGDRESGYTF
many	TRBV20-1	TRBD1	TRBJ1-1	TGCAGTGCTAAGGGACAGGGTCTTACTGAAGCTTTCTTT	CSAKGQGLTEAFF
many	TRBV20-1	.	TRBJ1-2	TGCAGTGGACAGGAGACCGTTGGAGGCTACACCTTC	CSGQETVGGYTF
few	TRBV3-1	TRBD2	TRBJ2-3	TGTGCCAGCAGTCGGCGGGGGTCCAGCACAGATACGCAGTATTTT	CASSRRGSSTDTQYF
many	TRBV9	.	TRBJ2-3	TGTGCCAGCAGCGTAGACTCTGACAGAAAGCAGTATTTT	CASSVDSDRKQYF
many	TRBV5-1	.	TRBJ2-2	TGCGCCAGCAATCGAGGAGCGGGCCCCCCCGGGGAGCTGTTTTTT	CASNRGAGPPGELFF
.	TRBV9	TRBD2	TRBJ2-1	TGTGCTAGAGCGGGAGCTACCAGCAATGAGCAGTTCTTC	CARAGATSNEQFF
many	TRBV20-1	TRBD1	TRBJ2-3	TGCAGTGCTCCGGGACAGGGTTCGGATACGCAGTATTTT	CSAPGQGSDTQYF
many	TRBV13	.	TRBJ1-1	TGTGCCAGCAGCTTAGCTCCCGACAGGAGGAACACTGAAGCTTTCTTT	CASSLAPDRRNTEAFF
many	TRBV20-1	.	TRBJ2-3	TGCAGTGCTAGAGTATGGGATACGCAGTATTTT	CSARVWDTQYF
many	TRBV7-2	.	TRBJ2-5	TGTGCCAGCAGCTTAGAACCCAGCGCTAGCGCGGGCCAGTACTTC	CASSLEPSASAGQYF
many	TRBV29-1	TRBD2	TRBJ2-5	TGCAGCGTTGGGGTTAGCGGGGGTTGGGAGACCCAGTACTTC	CSVGVSGGWETQYF
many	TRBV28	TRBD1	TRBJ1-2	TGTGCCAGCAGTTTAAACAGGGGGCGCAGCTATGGCTACACCTTC	CASSLNRGRSYGYTF
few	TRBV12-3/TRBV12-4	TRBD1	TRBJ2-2	TGTGCCAGCAGTACCAGACAGGGTTTCACCGGGGAGCTGTTTTTT	CASSTRQGFTGELFF